This TCR beta chain was recovered during a study of OX40 agonist ivuxolimab in advanced cancers. The CDR3 runs to 14 residues. Germline V gives CDR1 ENHRY, CDR2 SYGVKD. V lost 6 bases to trimming and J lost 6 bases; unmatched junction nucleotides: 6. Clones were sequenced by immunoSEQ multiplex PCR, and TCRdb holds only the in-frame ones, with some missing. The repertoire holds approximately 45,000 clones, with about 80% as singletons. Study conclusions and caveats: CD4+ and CD8+ T cells in blood underwent clonal expansion by week 6 at 0.1 to 3.0 mg/kg.

On this clone: Its target is not known.

This chain uses TRBV10-3 with TRBJ2-7; 12 nucleotides line up with TRBD1. The sequencing used CD4+ or CD8+ T cells sorted from blood, collected in a trial of the OX40 agonist ivuxolimab. The source of this sequence is an adult with an advanced solid tumor such as melanoma, head and neck, liver or kidney cancer. The CDR3 DNA sequence: TGTGCCATCAGCACCGGGACAGGGGGCAGCGAGCAGTACTTC. It is translated as CAISTGTGGSEQYF.